This passage covers 4 T cell receptor beta chains from one sample sequenced in a study of T cells in Graves' hyperthyroidism and ophthalmopathy. Amplified regions were TCR beta CDR3 sequences from RNA transcripts. RT-PCR in the first round (using the HTBI primer set) targeted the TCR CDR3. TCRdb reanalysed the multiplex PCR reads using MiXCR and keeps one entry per CDR3 protein. Of about 570,000 distinct CDR3 sequences listed, roughly 50% are singletons. Source material: peripheral blood or thyroid tissue (not recorded which). The receptor set was obtained from an adult woman with Graves' disease, either hyperthyroidism or ophthalmopathy (not recorded which).

V usage is TRBV29-1 and J usage is TRBJ1-5; unclear D gene. Trimming left V 4 bases short and J 2 bases short, with 9 bases between. This CDR3 comprises 13 residues. Germline V gives CDR1 SQVTM, CDR2 ANQGSEA. The chain's CDR3 is CSVGENRNQPQHF. DNA of the CDR3: TGCAGCGTTGGGGAGAATCGCAATCAGCCCCAGCATTTT. The variable domain in full, with the rest retrieved from reference TRBV29-1 and TRBJ1-5, is SAVISQKPSRDICQRGTSLTIQCQVDSQVTMMFWYRQQPGQSLTLIATANQGSEATYESGFVIDKFPISRPNLTFSTLTVSNMSPEDSSIYLCSVGENRNQPQHFGDGTRLSIL.

This clonotype was picked up many times. This sequence joins TRBV7-2 and TRBJ1-3; D gene ambiguous. The CDR3 is made up of 14 amino acids. The V and J ends lost 5 bases and 1 base respectively, with 9 bases between them. Germline CDR1 SGHTA, CDR2 FQGNSA. CDR3 coding DNA: TGTGCCAGCAGCGTAGTTATATCTGGAAACACCATATATTTT. This encodes CASSVVISGNTIYF.

This clonotype was seen repeatedly, ten times or more. The V gene is TRBV5-8, the J gene TRBJ2-5; the D is unclear. The CDR3 is made up of 15 amino acids. V dropped 3 bases and J dropped 0 bases, with 12 bases sitting between them. CDR1 is SGHTS, CDR2 YDEGEE, per germline. Written as DNA, the CDR3 is TGTGCCAGCAGCTCGGCCCTACAGTACCAAGAGACCCAGTACTTC. It is translated as CASSSALQYQETQYF.

This clonotype was found a few times. The chain joins TRBV28 to TRBJ2-2, with TRBD2 matching 7 bases. The CDR3 runs to 14 residues. J was trimmed by 10 bases and V by 3 bases; bases with no gene match: 8. Germline CDR1 MDHEN, CDR2 SYDVKM. CDR3 in amino acids: CASSFPAGAKELFF. Here the CDR3 DNA reads TGTGCCAGCAGTTTTCCCGCGGGAGCGAAGGAGCTGTTTTTT.